This entry lists 18 T cell receptor beta chains sequenced from one sample in a study of cytomegalovirus exposure and HLA in healthy donors. Use of 60 Vbeta and 13 Jbeta primers characterized the PCR. Some clones are missing from TCRdb's copy, which holds only in-frame ones; the method was immunoSEQ multiplex PCR. This sample's table reports about 65,000 clones. Source material: PBMCs. These receptors all stem from a boy aged 5-17 years in good health and CMV-seronegative.

The chain joins TRBV5-6 to TRBJ1-5; 10 bases fit TRBD1. V shed 0 bases, J shed 6 bases, and the junction held 9 bases outside the gene matches. This CDR3 spans 17 amino acids. The germline gives CDR1 SGHDT, CDR2 YYEEEE. The CDR3: CASSLAHGQGVAQPQHF. In nucleotides, the CDR3 is TGTGCCAGCAGCTTGGCCCACGGACAGGGGGTGGCTCAGCCCCAGCATTTT.

This chain links TRBV2 with TRBJ2-2; 8 bases align to TRBD1. The CDR3 extends over 13 amino acids. In germline, CDR1 is SNHLY, CDR2 FYNNEI. The V segment lost 6 bases and the J segment 7 bases; nucleotides outside the gene matches: 4. CDR3 sequence reads: CASRQGALGELFF. The CDR3 region has the DNA TGTGCCAGCAGGCAGGGGGCCCTCGGGGAGCTGTTTTTT.

The V gene is TRBV7-9, the J gene TRBJ1-1, with TRBD1 as a possible D gene (5 bases). The V end was cut by 0 bases, the J end by 3 bases, with 5 bases between. From germline, CDR1 is SEHNR and CDR2 FQNEAQ (reference sequence). The CDR3 is 13 amino acids. The CDR3 DNA sequence: TGTGCCAGCAGCTTAGCAGGGGACACTGAAGCTTTCTTT. It yields the protein CASSLAGDTEAFF.

J is TRBJ2-6 and V is TRBV6-5, with unresolved D. The CDR3 consists of 14 residues. V lost 5 bases and J lost 2, with 7 bases in between. Per germline, CDR1 MNHEY and CDR2 SVGAGI. The CDR3 DNA is TGTGCCAGCAGTCAGAATGCTGGGGCCAACGTCCTGACTTTC. It is translated as CASSQNAGANVLTF.

The chain couples TRBV4-2 to TRBJ1-5; D gene uncertain. The CDR3 consists of 14 residues. The V gene lost 4 bases and the J gene lost 4 bases, with 11 bases spanning the gap. Germline CDR1 and CDR2: LGHNA and YNFKEQ. The CDR3 nucleotides read TGTGCCAGCAGCCGAGAGAGGGCAAATCAGCCCCAGCATTTT. Its protein is CASSRERANQPQHF.

This chain joins TRBV6-1 and TRBJ2-2; the D gene is possibly TRBD1 (6 bases). Germline CDR1 MNHNS, CDR2 SASEGT. The CDR3 is 14 amino acids. V shed 3 bases and J shed 3 bases, with 8 bases lying between them. CDR3 bases: TGTGCCAGCAGTGATGACAGGCACACCGGGGAGCTGTTTTTT. Its protein product is CASSDDRHTGELFF.

CDR3 in amino acids: CASSDSGLETQYF. The CDR3 coding sequence is TGCGCCAGCAGTGATTCAGGGCTAGAGACCCAGTACTTC. The V gene is TRBV10-1, the J gene TRBJ2-5; TRBD1 is a possible D gene (5 bases). The CDR3 extends over 13 amino acids. V was cut by 3 bases and J by 4 bases, with 9 bases left in between. Looked up from germline, CDR1 is WNHNN and CDR2 is SYGVQD (reference sequence).

V is TRBV7-9 and J is TRBJ1-2; D perhaps matches TRBD1 (5 bases). The CDR3 is 15 amino acids. V lost 7 bases to trimming and J lost 8 bases, with 23 bases between them. In germline, CDR1 is SEHNR, CDR2 FQNEAQ (reference sequence). The DNA of the CDR3 is TGTGCCAGCACCTCGCCTGCCAGGGAGGGTGACGGCTACACCTTC. This encodes CASTSPAREGDGYTF.

The V and J genes are TRBV7-2 and TRBJ2-3; D possibly corresponds to TRBD2 (5 bases). The germline V and J ends were trimmed by 10 bases and 6 bases, with 20 bases remaining between them. Germline CDR1 and CDR2: SGHTA and FQGNSA. CDR3 length: 14 residues. The CDR3 here is CATAPGVPVDTQYF. The DNA for the CDR3 is TGTGCCACCGCCCCCGGGGTCCCGGTGGATACGCAGTATTTT.

Its frequency marks this clone as medium-sized (0.01 to 0.1%). V and J are TRBV7-9 and TRBJ1-3; weak D call: TRBD1 (5 bases). The CDR3 loop spans 14 amino acids. Germline V gives CDR1 SEHNR, CDR2 FQNEAQ (reference sequence). V gave up 5 bases and J gave up 4 bases, with 12 bases separating them. The DNA for the CDR3 is TGTGCCAGCAGCCAAGACCAGGGCGGAAACACCATATATTTT. It translates to CASSQDQGGNTIYF.

The chain has TRBV4-3 and TRBJ2-2; 7 positions agree with TRBD2. The trim removed 1 base at V and 5 bases at J, leaving 4 bases unmatched. The CDR3 spans 15 residues. Germline CDR1 LGHNA, CDR2 YSLEER. The CDR3 sequence is CASSQGTRTTGELFF. CDR3 bases: TGCGCCAGCAGCCAAGGGACTAGAACGACCGGGGAGCTGTTTTTT.

This chain links TRBV19 with TRBJ1-1; D unclear. Trimming removed 5 bases at V and 2 bases at J, with 9 bases between. Germline CDR1 reads LNHDA; CDR2 reads SQIVND (reference sequence). This CDR3 is 13 amino acids long. The CDR3 DNA follows: TGTGCCAGTAGTCAGGCTTTAAACACTGAAGCTTTCTTT. As protein: CASSQALNTEAFF.

The genes are TRBV28 and TRBJ1-2; D possibly corresponds to TRBD1 (6 bases). Germline loops: CDR1 MDHEN, CDR2 SYDVKM. The V and J ends lost 8 bases and 0 bases respectively, with 13 bases between them. CDR3 length equals 14 residues. The CDR3 loop is CASVEGVTNYGYTF. The CDR3 region has the DNA TGTGCCAGCGTCGAGGGGGTTACTAACTATGGCTACACCTTC.

The rearrangement joins TRBV30 to TRBJ1-2; 8 bases map to TRBD1. The CDR3 has 12 amino acids. Germline CDR1 and CDR2: GTSNPN and SVGIG (reference sequence). The V segment lost 4 bases and the J segment 8 bases; nucleotides outside the gene matches: 6. The CDR3 protein is CAWTPGGDGYTF. For the CDR3, the DNA is TGTGCCTGGACCCCAGGGGGCGACGGCTACACCTTC.

V and J are TRBV11-2 and TRBJ1-1; 8 bases fit TRBD1. The CDR3 totals 16 residues. The ends lost 5 bases at V and 0 bases at J; junction bases unmatched: 8. The germline V gene has CDR1 SGHAT and CDR2 FQNNGV. The CDR3 sequence: CASSTYRGRMNTEAFF. Written as DNA, the CDR3 is TGTGCCAGCAGCACCTACAGGGGGAGGATGAACACTGAAGCTTTCTTT.

The genes are TRBV18 and TRBJ1-4; 7 bases match TRBD1. After removal of 3 bases from V and 6 bases from J, the junction contained 7 bases not matched to a gene. The CDR3 spans 15 residues. Germline-derived CDR1 and CDR2 are KGHSH and LQKENI. CDR3 loop: CASSPRGGADEKLFF. The CDR3 region has the DNA TGTGCCAGCTCACCTCGAGGGGGCGCGGATGAAAAACTGTTTTTT.

In DNA, the CDR3 is TGTGCCAGCAGGGTGACAGGTAATGAGCAGTACTTC. This encodes CASRVTGNEQYF. V gene TRBV6-6 combines with J gene TRBJ2-7; D may be TRBD1 (6 bases). Trimming took 6 bases from V and 7 from J, leaving 13 bases between them. Germline lookup yields CDR1 MNHNY and CDR2 SVGAGI (reference sequence). CDR3 length: 12 amino acids.

This chain joins TRBV7-9 and TRBJ2-1; TRBD2 might be the D (5 bases). The CDR3 has 16 amino acids. V shed 1 base and J shed 5 bases, with 15 bases lying between them. CDR1 is SEHNR and CDR2 is FQNEAQ in the germline V gene (reference sequence). The CDR3 DNA reads TGTGCCAGCAGCTTAGGGAGCGGTTTGGCCGACAATGAGCAGTTCTTC. Translated, it gives CASSLGSGLADNEQFF.